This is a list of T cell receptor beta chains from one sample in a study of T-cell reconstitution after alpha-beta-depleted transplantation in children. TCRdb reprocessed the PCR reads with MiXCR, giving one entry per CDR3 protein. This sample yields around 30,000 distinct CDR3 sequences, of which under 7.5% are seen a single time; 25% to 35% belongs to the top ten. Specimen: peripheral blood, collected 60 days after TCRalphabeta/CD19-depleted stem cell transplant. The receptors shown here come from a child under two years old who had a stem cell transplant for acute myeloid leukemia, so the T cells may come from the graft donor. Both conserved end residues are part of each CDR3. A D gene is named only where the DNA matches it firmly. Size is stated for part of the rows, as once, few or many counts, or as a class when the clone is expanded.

CDR3 DNA: TGTGCCTGGAGTTACGACGGGCACGGGGAGCTGTTTTTT
CDR3 protein: CAWSYDGHGELFF
J gene: TRBJ2-2
clone size: many
V gene: TRBV30
D gene: .

CDR3 DNA: TGTGCCAGCAGCTCCCGGACTGTTACGAACACCGGGGAGCTGTTTTTT
CDR3 protein: CASSSRTVTNTGELFF
J gene: TRBJ2-2
clone size: many
V gene: TRBV6-5
D gene: .

CDR3 DNA: TGTGCCAGCTCAACTAAGAACACCGGGGAGCTGTTTTTT
CDR3 protein: CASSTKNTGELFF
J gene: TRBJ2-2
clone size: many
V gene: TRBV18
D gene: .

CDR3 DNA: TGTGCCAGTACCCCTCGAGGGCATAGCAATCAGCCCCAGCATTTT
CDR3 protein: CASTPRGHSNQPQHF
J gene: TRBJ1-5
clone size: .
V gene: TRBV19
D gene: .

CDR3 DNA: TGTGCCTGGAGAAACAGGGCTGGGGCCAACGTCCTGACTTTC
CDR3 protein: CAWRNRAGANVLTF
J gene: TRBJ2-6
clone size: many
V gene: TRBV30
D gene: .

CDR3 DNA: TGCAGTGCTATTGACAGGGGGCGACGGGGCTACACCTTC
CDR3 protein: CSAIDRGRRGYTF
J gene: TRBJ1-2
clone size: many
V gene: TRBV20-1
D gene: TRBD1

CDR3 DNA: TGTGCCAGCAGCTTGAGTCCGGGATCGTCTTATAGCAATCAGCCCCAGCATTTT
CDR3 protein: CASSLSPGSSYSNQPQHF
J gene: TRBJ1-5
clone size: many
V gene: TRBV7-8
D gene: .

CDR3 DNA: TGCAGTGCTAGAAAAGTACGCAATGAGCAGTTCTTC
CDR3 protein: CSARKVRNEQFF
J gene: TRBJ2-1
clone size: many
V gene: TRBV20-1
D gene: .

CDR3 DNA: TGTGCCAGCAGCCAGGGACAGGGGAACTACAATGAGCAGTTCTTC
CDR3 protein: CASSQGQGNYNEQFF
J gene: TRBJ2-1
clone size: many
V gene: TRBV7-6
D gene: TRBD1

CDR3 DNA: TGTGCCAGCAGTCCCTGGGGGTTCACCTACGAGCAGTACTTC
CDR3 protein: CASSPWGFTYEQYF
J gene: TRBJ2-7
clone size: many
V gene: TRBV5-6
D gene: .

CDR3 DNA: TGTGCCAGCAGTGCCCGGAAGAACACTGAAGCTTTCTTT
CDR3 protein: CASSARKNTEAFF
J gene: TRBJ1-1
clone size: many
V gene: TRBV2
D gene: .

CDR3 DNA: TGTGCCACCCTAGCGGGAGTAGAGACCCAGTACTTC
CDR3 protein: CATLAGVETQYF
J gene: TRBJ2-5
clone size: many
V gene: TRBV6-2/TRBV6-3
D gene: TRBD2

CDR3 DNA: TGTGCCAGCAGCCCCCGGGGCTCGGGAGAGACCCAGTACTTC
CDR3 protein: CASSPRGSGETQYF
J gene: TRBJ2-5
clone size: many
V gene: TRBV9
D gene: .

CDR3 DNA: TGCAGCGTCCCTGCCTACAGGGGAGATACCTACGAGCAGTACTTC
CDR3 protein: CSVPAYRGDTYEQYF
J gene: TRBJ2-7
clone size: many
V gene: TRBV29-1
D gene: TRBD1

CDR3 DNA: TGTGCCAGCAGCTTGGACAGGGACGACGAGCAGTACTTC
CDR3 protein: CASSLDRDDEQYF
J gene: TRBJ2-7
clone size: many
V gene: TRBV3-1
D gene: TRBD1

CDR3 DNA: TGTGCCAGCAGTTTACTACTAGCGGGAGGCACAGATACGCAGTATTTT
CDR3 protein: CASSLLLAGGTDTQYF
J gene: TRBJ2-3
clone size: .
V gene: TRBV27
D gene: TRBD2

CDR3 DNA: TGTGCCACCAGTGATTTGGCACAGGGAAGAGTCAATGAGCAGTTCTTC
CDR3 protein: CATSDLAQGRVNEQFF
J gene: TRBJ2-1
clone size: medium-sized
V gene: TRBV24-1
D gene: .

CDR3 DNA: TGTGCCATCGCGCGGGCGCCGGCGAACACCGGGGAGCTGTTTTTT
CDR3 protein: CAIARAPANTGELFF
J gene: TRBJ2-2
clone size: many
V gene: TRBV10-3
D gene: .

CDR3 DNA: TGCGCCAGCAGCCAAGAGATCTCGGGGGAAGAAGGTGAAGCTTTCTTT
CDR3 protein: CASSQEISGEEGEAFF
J gene: TRBJ1-1
clone size: many
V gene: TRBV4-3
D gene: .

CDR3 DNA: TGCGCCAGCAGCTCTACAGGGGGAGGCACCGGGGAGCTGTTTTTT
CDR3 protein: CASSSTGGGTGELFF
J gene: TRBJ2-2
clone size: many
V gene: TRBV5-1
D gene: TRBD1

CDR3 DNA: TGTGCCACCAGTGATGGTTACACAGATACGCAGTATTTT
CDR3 protein: CATSDGYTDTQYF
J gene: TRBJ2-3
clone size: many
V gene: TRBV24-1
D gene: .

CDR3 DNA: TGTGCCAGCAGTTTGGGCCGGACAGTAGATGATGAGCAGTTCTTC
CDR3 protein: CASSLGRTVDDEQFF
J gene: TRBJ2-1
clone size: many
V gene: TRBV28
D gene: .

CDR3 DNA: TGCAGTGCTAGAGATATCGAGCCCGCGGGATGGCAGTATTTT
CDR3 protein: CSARDIEPAGWQYF
J gene: TRBJ2-3
clone size: many
V gene: TRBV20-1
D gene: .

CDR3 DNA: TGCGCCAGCAGCCACGGAACCGGGGAGCTGTTTTTT
CDR3 protein: CASSHGTGELFF
J gene: TRBJ2-2
clone size: many
V gene: TRBV4-1
D gene: .

CDR3 DNA: TGCGCCAGCAGCCAAGATAATTTGGGGGGAACTGAAGCTTTCTTT
CDR3 protein: CASSQDNLGGTEAFF
J gene: TRBJ1-1
clone size: .
V gene: TRBV4-1
D gene: .

CDR3 DNA: TGTGCCAGCAGTTTACGGGACAGGTCCTATGGCTACACCTTC
CDR3 protein: CASSLRDRSYGYTF
J gene: TRBJ1-2
clone size: many
V gene: TRBV27
D gene: TRBD1

CDR3 DNA: TGTGCCAGCAGCCAAACCTTCGGACCTGACGAGCAGTACTTC
CDR3 protein: CASSQTFGPDEQYF
J gene: TRBJ2-7
clone size: many
V gene: TRBV3-1
D gene: .

CDR3 DNA: TGTGCCAGCAGCTCCTTCGGGGGGGATACGCAGTATTTT
CDR3 protein: CASSSFGGDTQYF
J gene: TRBJ2-3
clone size: many
V gene: TRBV7-2
D gene: TRBD2

CDR3 DNA: TGCAGCGCCGGACTAGCGGGAATCCACGAGCAGTACTTC
CDR3 protein: CSAGLAGIHEQYF
J gene: TRBJ2-7
clone size: many
V gene: TRBV29-1
D gene: TRBD2

CDR3 DNA: TGCAGTGCTAGAGATGGACGGGTCCCAACCTACGAGCAGTACTTC
CDR3 protein: CSARDGRVPTYEQYF
J gene: TRBJ2-7
clone size: many
V gene: TRBV20-1
D gene: .

CDR3 DNA: TGTGCCAGCAGCCCTGGGACAGGGGCCTACGAGCAGTACTTC
CDR3 protein: CASSPGTGAYEQYF
J gene: TRBJ2-7
clone size: many
V gene: TRBV7-2
D gene: TRBD1

CDR3 DNA: TGTGCCAGCAGCTTAAGCCCGAACACTGAAGCTTTCTTT
CDR3 protein: CASSLSPNTEAFF
J gene: TRBJ1-1
clone size: once
V gene: TRBV13
D gene: .

CDR3 DNA: TGTGCCAGCAGTCTCCTCCAGGGTATGAATGTCAATGAGCAGTTCTTC
CDR3 protein: CASSLLQGMNVNEQFF
J gene: TRBJ2-1
clone size: many
V gene: TRBV28
D gene: .

CDR3 DNA: TGTGCCAGCAGTGACAGACAGGGGGTGGAGACCCAGTACTTC
CDR3 protein: CASSDRQGVETQYF
J gene: TRBJ2-5
clone size: many
V gene: TRBV25-1
D gene: TRBD1

CDR3 DNA: TGTGCCAGTAGTATAGGCGGTAGCGGGCCCTACAATGAGCAGTTCTTC
CDR3 protein: CASSIGGSGPYNEQFF
J gene: TRBJ2-1
clone size: .
V gene: TRBV19
D gene: TRBD2

CDR3 DNA: TGTGCCAGCAGATACTACAATGAGCAGTTCTTC
CDR3 protein: CASRYYNEQFF
J gene: TRBJ2-1
clone size: many
V gene: TRBV6-5
D gene: .

CDR3 DNA: TGTGCCAGTAGTGCTGAACAGGGGCCCTACGAGCAGTACTTC
CDR3 protein: CASSAEQGPYEQYF
J gene: TRBJ2-7
clone size: many
V gene: TRBV19
D gene: TRBD1

CDR3 DNA: TGTGCCAGCAGTTTCGGGGCAGGCGAGCAGTACTTC
CDR3 protein: CASSFGAGEQYF
J gene: TRBJ2-7
clone size: .
V gene: TRBV12-3/TRBV12-4
D gene: .

CDR3 DNA: TGCGCCAGCAGCCAAGAGGGGGTGTACAATGAGCAGTTCTTC
CDR3 protein: CASSQEGVYNEQFF
J gene: TRBJ2-1
clone size: many
V gene: TRBV4-3
D gene: .

CDR3 DNA: TGTGCCAGCAGCCAAGATCGGAACGCAGGTTGGGGCGAGCAGTACTTC
CDR3 protein: CASSQDRNAGWGEQYF
J gene: TRBJ2-7
clone size: many
V gene: TRBV14
D gene: .

CDR3 DNA: TGTGCCACCCACCAGGGTACGCAGTATTTT
CDR3 protein: CATHQGTQYF
J gene: TRBJ2-3
clone size: many
V gene: TRBV28
D gene: .

CDR3 DNA: TGCAGTGCTAGAGTCGCTTTTGGGGGTATCTATGGCTACACCTTC
CDR3 protein: CSARVAFGGIYGYTF
J gene: TRBJ1-2
clone size: many
V gene: TRBV20-1
D gene: .

CDR3 DNA: TGTGCCAGCAGCTTAGCGGGACACTCCTCCTACGAGCAGTACTTC
CDR3 protein: CASSLAGHSSYEQYF
J gene: TRBJ2-7
clone size: many
V gene: TRBV7-8
D gene: .

CDR3 DNA: TGTGCCAGCAGTTTCCGAGGAAGCTACAATGAGCAGTTCTTC
CDR3 protein: CASSFRGSYNEQFF
J gene: TRBJ2-1
clone size: many
V gene: TRBV27
D gene: .

CDR3 DNA: TGTGCCAGCAGCCAGGCCGGGACACAGCTACGGGTCTACGAGCAGTACTTC
CDR3 protein: CASSQAGTQLRVYEQYF
J gene: TRBJ2-7
clone size: many
V gene: TRBV3-2
D gene: .

CDR3 DNA: TGCGCCAGCAGCTTGGCCGGTGGGACAGGGGTCTCTAATGAAAAACTGTTTTTT
CDR3 protein: CASSLAGGTGVSNEKLFF
J gene: TRBJ1-4
clone size: many
V gene: TRBV5-1
D gene: TRBD1

CDR3 DNA: TGTGCCACCAGCAGATCCCGGACAGGGGTGAGAACTGAAGCTTTCTTT
CDR3 protein: CATSRSRTGVRTEAFF
J gene: TRBJ1-1
clone size: many
V gene: TRBV15
D gene: TRBD1

CDR3 DNA: TGTGCCAGCAGTCAAGCGGGGGCCTCCTACGAGCAGTACTTC
CDR3 protein: CASSQAGASYEQYF
J gene: TRBJ2-7
clone size: few
V gene: TRBV2
D gene: TRBD2

CDR3 DNA: TGCAGTGCTAGAGATGGAAGGGTAGAATACTACGAGCAGTACTTC
CDR3 protein: CSARDGRVEYYEQYF
J gene: TRBJ2-7
clone size: many
V gene: TRBV20-1
D gene: .

CDR3 DNA: TGTGCCAGCAGACTGGGACAGGATGAAGCTTTCTTT
CDR3 protein: CASRLGQDEAFF
J gene: TRBJ1-1
clone size: many
V gene: TRBV12-3/TRBV12-4
D gene: TRBD1

CDR3 DNA: TGCAGCGTTGACCCGGGGGAGCTCCAAGAGACCCAGTACTTC
CDR3 protein: CSVDPGELQETQYF
J gene: TRBJ2-5
clone size: many
V gene: TRBV29-1
D gene: .

CDR3 DNA: TGTGCCAGCGGCAGAGGCAATGAGCAGTTCTTC
CDR3 protein: CASGRGNEQFF
J gene: TRBJ2-1
clone size: many
V gene: TRBV7-9
D gene: .

CDR3 DNA: TGTGCCATCAGTGACGCGGAGGGCTCCTACAATGAGCAGTTCTTC
CDR3 protein: CAISDAEGSYNEQFF
J gene: TRBJ2-1
clone size: many
V gene: TRBV10-3
D gene: .

CDR3 DNA: TGTGCCAGCAGGGGCCGGGCCAGCAATCAGCCCCAGCATTTT
CDR3 protein: CASRGRASNQPQHF
J gene: TRBJ1-5
clone size: .
V gene: TRBV2
D gene: .

CDR3 DNA: TGTGCCAGCAGTTTCCCCCCCGGGGGGGCGGAGCAAGAGACCCAGTACTTC
CDR3 protein: CASSFPPGGAEQETQYF
J gene: TRBJ2-5
clone size: .
V gene: TRBV28
D gene: TRBD2

CDR3 DNA: TGTGCCAGTAGTATAGTCACAGGCTACGAGCAGTACTTC
CDR3 protein: CASSIVTGYEQYF
J gene: TRBJ2-7
clone size: many
V gene: TRBV19
D gene: .

CDR3 DNA: TGCGCCAGCAGCTTGGCAGGGTTTTCCTACGAGCAGTACTTC
CDR3 protein: CASSLAGFSYEQYF
J gene: TRBJ2-7
clone size: many
V gene: TRBV5-1
D gene: .

CDR3 DNA: TGTGCCAGCAGCTTGGGGCCAGGGCCCTATAATTCACCCCTCCACTTT
CDR3 protein: CASSLGPGPYNSPLHF
J gene: TRBJ1-6
clone size: many
V gene: TRBV5-5
D gene: .

CDR3 DNA: TGCAGCGTAACGGATTACGAGCAGTACTTC
CDR3 protein: CSVTDYEQYF
J gene: TRBJ2-7
clone size: many
V gene: TRBV29-1
D gene: .